These T cell receptor beta chains were read from a single sample in a study of siplizumab effects on memory and regulatory T cells. Profiling relied on immunoSEQ multiplex PCR, and the TCRdb table lists in-frame clones only, not all of them. The table includes 70,000 or so clones, about 89% detected once. Sequencing was carried out using CD8+ T cells sorted from blood. The source is a human donor in good health. Both conserved end residues are part of each CDR3.

TRBJ1-1 TRBV15 CATSVGHAEAFF
TRBJ1-2 TRBV5-6 CASSGGTGLGGYTF
TRBJ2-3 TRBV4-2 CASSQGVAADTQYF
TRBJ2-7 TRBV6-5 CASSSKITGSYEQYF
TRBJ1-2 TRBV5-1 CASSPPMEAYGYTF
TRBJ2-7 TRBV27 CASSPGTETYEQYF
TRBJ2-6 TRBV6-1 CASSEDGTGADVLTF
TRBJ1-2 TRBV11-2 CASSPGQAIVWGYTF
TRBJ2-2 TRBV19 CASTTMTGTYTGELFF
TRBJ1-1 TRBV7-9 CASSQMSEAFF
TRBJ2-7 TRBV5-4 CASSGSSNFEEIIHEQYF
TRBJ2-7 TRBV6-6 CASSYSKSDAEQYF
TRBJ2-5 TRBV7-7 CASSRWSGRETQYF
TRBJ2-3 TRBV27 CASSSYPPGLAFVEDTQYF
TRBJ1-2 TRBV7-9 CASSSETVYGYTF
TRBJ2-1 TRBV6-1 CASSLTSGVNNEQFF
TRBJ1-1 TRBV12-5 CASVQGYTEAFF
TRBJ1-5 TRBV4-1 CASSQGTANNQPQHF
TRBJ2-1 TRBV7-6 CASSPGGRGGGHNEQFF
TRBJ1-2 TRBV9 CASSPLTGTGVGYTF
TRBJ2-1 TRBV6-4 CASSQGGREANEQFF
TRBJ2-7 TRBV5-1 CASSLAGSSGEQYF
TRBJ2-1 TRBV4-1 CASSQGSGRQSSYNEQFF
TRBJ1-3 TRBV4-1 CASSQRPGTSGNTIYF
TRBJ2-7 TRBV6-5 CASRDPGLAYEQYF
TRBJ2-1 TRBV7-6 CASSPGRGGQYNEQFF
TRBJ2-7 TRBV19 CATSGVNSYEQYF
TRBJ2-5 TRBV5-1 CASSLGHRAQVQETQYF